What follows is one TCR beta chain and its context. At one end the junction does not follow the germline gene, possibly because of a read error. The CDR3 spans 13 residues. Germline lookup yields CDR1 SGHDT and CDR2 YYEEEE. Using immunoSEQ multiplex PCR, the repertoire was profiled, and TCRdb retains in-frame clones only, with some absent. The sample includes over 110,000 clones, roughly four fifths of them seen just once. This sample stems from a study of blood T cell repertoires in COVID-19. Sequenced: peripheral blood. V and J are TRBV5-6 and TRBJ1-5, with 8 nucleotides matching TRBD1. The TCR comes from an older man with acute or convalescent COVID-19. CDR3 nucleotide sequence: TGTGCCAGCAGCTTGGGGGCCGGGACAGGCTTGAATTTT. Its protein is CASSLGAGTGLNF.